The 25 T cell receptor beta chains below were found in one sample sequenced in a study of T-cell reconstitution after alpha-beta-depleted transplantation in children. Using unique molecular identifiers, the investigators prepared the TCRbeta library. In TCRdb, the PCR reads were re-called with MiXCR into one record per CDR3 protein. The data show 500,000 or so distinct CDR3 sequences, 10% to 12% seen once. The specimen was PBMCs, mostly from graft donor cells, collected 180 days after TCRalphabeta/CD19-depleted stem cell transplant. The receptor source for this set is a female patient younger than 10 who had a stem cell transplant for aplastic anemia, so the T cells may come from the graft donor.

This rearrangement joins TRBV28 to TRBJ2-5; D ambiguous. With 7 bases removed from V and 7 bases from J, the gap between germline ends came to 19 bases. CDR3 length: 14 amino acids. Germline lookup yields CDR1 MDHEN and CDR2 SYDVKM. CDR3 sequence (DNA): TGTGCCAGCACTCAAACCCGCGCGTGGGGGACCCAGTACTTC. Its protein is CASTQTRAWGTQYF.

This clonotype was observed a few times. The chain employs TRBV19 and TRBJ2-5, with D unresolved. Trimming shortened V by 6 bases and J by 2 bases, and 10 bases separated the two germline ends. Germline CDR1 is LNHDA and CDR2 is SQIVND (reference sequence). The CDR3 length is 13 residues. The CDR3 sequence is CASSPSFQETQYF. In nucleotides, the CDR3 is TGTGCCAGTAGCCCTAGTTTTCAAGAGACCCAGTACTTC.

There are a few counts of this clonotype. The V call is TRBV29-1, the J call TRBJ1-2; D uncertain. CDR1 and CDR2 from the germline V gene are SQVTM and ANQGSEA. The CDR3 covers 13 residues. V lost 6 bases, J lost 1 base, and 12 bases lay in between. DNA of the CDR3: TGCAGCGTCACTAGGCAGGATAACTATGGCTACACCTTC. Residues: CSVTRQDNYGYTF.

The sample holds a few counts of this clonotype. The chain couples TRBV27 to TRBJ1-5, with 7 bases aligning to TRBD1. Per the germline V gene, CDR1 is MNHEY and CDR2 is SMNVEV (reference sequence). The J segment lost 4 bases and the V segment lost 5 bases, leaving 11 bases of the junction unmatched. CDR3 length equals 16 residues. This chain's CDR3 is CASSPRTGLSNQPQHF. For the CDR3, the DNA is TGTGCCAGCAGTCCACGGACAGGCCTATCGAATCAGCCCCAGCATTTT.

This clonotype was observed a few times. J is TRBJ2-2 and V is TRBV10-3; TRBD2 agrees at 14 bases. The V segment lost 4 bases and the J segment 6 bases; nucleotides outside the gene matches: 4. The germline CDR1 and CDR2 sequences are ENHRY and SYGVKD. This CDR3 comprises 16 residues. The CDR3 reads CAISGLAGGPPGELFF. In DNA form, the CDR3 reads TGTGCCATCAGTGGACTAGCGGGAGGGCCGCCCGGGGAGCTGTTTTTT.

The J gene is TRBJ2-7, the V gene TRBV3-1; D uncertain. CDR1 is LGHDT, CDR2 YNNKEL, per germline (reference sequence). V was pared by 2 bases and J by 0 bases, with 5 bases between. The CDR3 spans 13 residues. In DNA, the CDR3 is TGTGCCAGCAGCCAAAGTGCCTCCTACGAGCAGTACTTC. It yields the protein CASSQSASYEQYF.

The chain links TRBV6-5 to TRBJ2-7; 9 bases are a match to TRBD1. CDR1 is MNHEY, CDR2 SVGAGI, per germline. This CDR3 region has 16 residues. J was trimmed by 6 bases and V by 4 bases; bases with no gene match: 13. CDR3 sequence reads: CASSLGVSDRGGEQYV. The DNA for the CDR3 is TGTGCCAGCAGTTTGGGTGTATCAGACAGGGGGGGCGAGCAGTACGTC.

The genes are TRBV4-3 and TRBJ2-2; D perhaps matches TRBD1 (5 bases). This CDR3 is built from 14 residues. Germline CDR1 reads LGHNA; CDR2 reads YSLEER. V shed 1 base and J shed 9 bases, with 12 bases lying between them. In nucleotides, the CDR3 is TGCGCCAGCAGCCAAGCGGTTCAGGGCAGGGAGCTGTTTTTT. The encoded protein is CASSQAVQGRELFF.

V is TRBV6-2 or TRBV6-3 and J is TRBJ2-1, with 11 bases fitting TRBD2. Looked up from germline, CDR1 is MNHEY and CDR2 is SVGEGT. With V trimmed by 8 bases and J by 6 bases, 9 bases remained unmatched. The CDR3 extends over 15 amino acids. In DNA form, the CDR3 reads TGTGCCAGCGGATCGCGACTAGCGGGACGCAATGAGCAGTTCTTC. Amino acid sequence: CASGSRLAGRNEQFF.

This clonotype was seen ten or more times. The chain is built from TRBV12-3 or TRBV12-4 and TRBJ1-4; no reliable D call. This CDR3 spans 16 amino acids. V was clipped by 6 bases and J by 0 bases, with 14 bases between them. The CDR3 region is CASSRTAGATNEKLFF. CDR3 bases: TGTGCCAGCAGCAGGACCGCCGGTGCAACTAATGAAAAACTGTTTTTT.

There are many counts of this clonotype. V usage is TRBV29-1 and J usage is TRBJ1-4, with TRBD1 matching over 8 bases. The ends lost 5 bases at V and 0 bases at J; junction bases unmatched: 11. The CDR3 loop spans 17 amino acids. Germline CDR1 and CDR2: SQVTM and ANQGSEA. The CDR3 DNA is TGCAGCGTTTCGGGACAGGTAGCCATTGCAACTAATGAAAAACTGTTTTTT. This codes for CSVSGQVAIATNEKLFF.

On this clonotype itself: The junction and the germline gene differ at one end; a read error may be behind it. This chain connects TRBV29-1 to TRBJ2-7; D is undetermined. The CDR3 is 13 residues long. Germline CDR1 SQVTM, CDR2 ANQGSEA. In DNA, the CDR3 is TGCAGCGTTGAATCCGGCGACTCCCACGAGCAGTACTTC. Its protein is CSVESGDSHEQYF.

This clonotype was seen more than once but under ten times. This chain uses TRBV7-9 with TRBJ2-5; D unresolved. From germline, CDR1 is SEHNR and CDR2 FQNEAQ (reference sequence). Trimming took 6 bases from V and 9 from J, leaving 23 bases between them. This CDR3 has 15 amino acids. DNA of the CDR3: TGTGCCAGCAGTTCCCGAGTCGTGACTCGTGGGGCCCAGTACTTC. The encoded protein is CASSSRVVTRGAQYF.

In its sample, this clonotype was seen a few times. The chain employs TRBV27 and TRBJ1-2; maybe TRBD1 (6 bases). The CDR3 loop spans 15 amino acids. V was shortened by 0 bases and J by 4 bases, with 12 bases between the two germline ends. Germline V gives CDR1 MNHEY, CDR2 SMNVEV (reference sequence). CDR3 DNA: TGTGCCAGCAGTTTATCATGGGGGGCGGGCTATGGCTACACCTTC. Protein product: CASSLSWGAGYGYTF.

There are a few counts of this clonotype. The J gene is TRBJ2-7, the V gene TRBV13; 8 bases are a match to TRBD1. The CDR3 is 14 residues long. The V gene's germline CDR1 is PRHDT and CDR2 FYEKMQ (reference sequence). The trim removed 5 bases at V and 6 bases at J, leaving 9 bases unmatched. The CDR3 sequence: CASSPDRGKREQYV. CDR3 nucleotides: TGTGCCAGCAGCCCCGACAGGGGAAAGCGCGAGCAGTACGTC.

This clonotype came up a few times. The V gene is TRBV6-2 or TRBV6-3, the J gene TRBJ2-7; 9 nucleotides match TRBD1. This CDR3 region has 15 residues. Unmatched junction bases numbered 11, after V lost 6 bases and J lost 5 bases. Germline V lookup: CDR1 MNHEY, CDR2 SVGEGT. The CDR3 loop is CASSAMDRGINEQYF. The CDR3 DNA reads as TGTGCCAGCAGCGCCATGGACAGGGGAATAAACGAGCAGTACTTC.

CDR3 sequence (DNA): TGTGCCAGCAGCCCGGGACTAGCGGGGTTGATATACGAGCAGTACGTC. Encoded protein: CASSPGLAGLIYEQYV. The chain employs TRBV7-8 and TRBJ2-7, with 13 bases aligning to TRBD2. Germline V gene sequence: CDR1 SGHVS, CDR2 FQNEAQ. With 5 bases clipped from V and 4 bases from J, the junction kept 8 bases outside the gene matches. This CDR3 has 16 residues.

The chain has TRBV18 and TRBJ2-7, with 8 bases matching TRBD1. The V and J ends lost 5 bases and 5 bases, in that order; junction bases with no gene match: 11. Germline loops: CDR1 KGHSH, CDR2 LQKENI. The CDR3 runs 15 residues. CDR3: CASSIPGTGIDEQYF. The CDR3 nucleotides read TGTGCCAGCTCAATACCCGGGACAGGTATCGACGAGCAGTACTTC. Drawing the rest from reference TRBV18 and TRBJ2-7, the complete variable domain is NAGVMQNPRHLVRRRGQEARLRCSPMKGHSHVYWYRQLPEEGLKFMVYLQKENIIDESGMPKERFSAEFPKEGPSILRIQQVVRGDSAAYFCASSIPGTGIDEQYFGPGTRLTVT.

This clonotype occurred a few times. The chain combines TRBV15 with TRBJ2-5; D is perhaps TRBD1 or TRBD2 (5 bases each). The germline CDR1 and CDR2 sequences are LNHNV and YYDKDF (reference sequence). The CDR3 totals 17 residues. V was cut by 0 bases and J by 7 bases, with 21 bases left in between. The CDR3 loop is CATSRDLGPGVDVTQYF. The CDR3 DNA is TGTGCCACCAGCAGAGATTTGGGACCCGGGGTGGATGTGACCCAGTACTTC.

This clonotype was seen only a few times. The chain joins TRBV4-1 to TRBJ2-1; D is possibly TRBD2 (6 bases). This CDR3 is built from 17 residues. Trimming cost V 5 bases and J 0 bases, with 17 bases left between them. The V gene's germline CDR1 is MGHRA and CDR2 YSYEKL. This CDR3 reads CASSVGTFSVSYNEQFF. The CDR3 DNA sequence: TGCGCCAGCAGCGTCGGGACTTTTTCCGTCTCCTACAATGAGCAGTTCTTC.

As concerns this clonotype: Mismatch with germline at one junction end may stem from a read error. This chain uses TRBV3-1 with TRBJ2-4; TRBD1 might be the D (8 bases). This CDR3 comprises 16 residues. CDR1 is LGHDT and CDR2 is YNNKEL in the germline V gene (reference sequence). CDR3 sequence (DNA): TGTGCCTGCAGCGGGACAGGAGTGATAGCCAAAAACATTCAGTACTTC. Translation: CACSGTGVIAKNIQYF.

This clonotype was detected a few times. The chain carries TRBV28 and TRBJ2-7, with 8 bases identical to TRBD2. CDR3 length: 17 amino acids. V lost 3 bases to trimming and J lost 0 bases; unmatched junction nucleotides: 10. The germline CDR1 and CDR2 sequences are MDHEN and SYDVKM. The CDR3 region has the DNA TGTGCCAGCAGTTTTGGGTCACTAGCGGTAAGCTCCTACGAGCAGTACTTC. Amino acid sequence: CASSFGSLAVSSYEQYF. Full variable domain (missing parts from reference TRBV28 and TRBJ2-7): DVKVTQSSRYLVKRTGEKVFLECVQDMDHENMFWYRQDPGLGLRLIYFSYDVKMKEKGDIPEGYSVSREKKERFSLILESASTNQTSMYLCASSFGSLAVSSYEQYFGPGTRLTVT.

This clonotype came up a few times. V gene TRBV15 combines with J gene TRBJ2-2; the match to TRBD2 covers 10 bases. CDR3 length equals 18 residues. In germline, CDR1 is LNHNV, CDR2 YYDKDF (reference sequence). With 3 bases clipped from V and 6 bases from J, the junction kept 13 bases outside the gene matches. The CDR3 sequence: CATSRRPGLASFPGELFF. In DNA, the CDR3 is TGTGCCACCAGCAGGCGGCCGGGACTAGCGTCTTTCCCCGGGGAGCTGTTTTTT.

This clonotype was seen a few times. CDR3 loop: CASSAASGSGNEQFF. CDR3 nucleotides: TGTGCCAGCAGCGCTGCTAGCGGGAGTGGGAATGAGCAGTTCTTC. V usage is TRBV7-7 and J usage is TRBJ2-1; the match to TRBD2 covers 10 bases. V was pared by 5 bases and J by 7 bases, with 8 bases of the junction left unmatched. CDR3 length equals 15 residues. The germline gives CDR1 SSHAT, CDR2 FNYEAQ (reference sequence).

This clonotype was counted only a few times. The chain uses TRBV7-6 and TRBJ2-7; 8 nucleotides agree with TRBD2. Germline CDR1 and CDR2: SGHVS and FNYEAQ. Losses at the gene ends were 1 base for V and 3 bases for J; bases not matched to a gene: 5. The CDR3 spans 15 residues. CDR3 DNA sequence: TGTGCCAGCAGCTTAGGGCTTAGCGGGAACTACGAGCAGTACTTC. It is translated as CASSLGLSGNYEQYF.